These T cell receptor beta chains were read from a single sample in a study of blood T cell repertoires in COVID-19. Some clones are missing from TCRdb's copy, which holds only in-frame ones; the method was immunoSEQ multiplex PCR. This table has fewer than 200,000 clones, approximately 80% appearing once. Sequenced material: PBMCs or T cells enriched from blood (not recorded which). Every receptor here comes from a woman in her forties or fifties who had recovered from COVID-19. Both conserved end residues are part of each CDR3. D genes are given only for firm matches. For some rows the clone size is stated as once, few or many, or as a class when expanded; others skip it.

abundance	v_gene	len	j_gene	d_gene	CDR3aa	CDR3nt
NA	TRBV24-1	17	TRBJ2-1	NA	CATSDPLTEGPYNEQFF	TGTGCCACCAGTGATCCTCTGACGGAGGGACCTTACAATGAGCAGTTCTTC
once	TRBV5-8	18	TRBJ2-2	TRBD1	CASSLLSWTGGNTGELFF	TGTGCCAGCAGCTTGTTGTCCTGGACAGGGGGGAACACCGGGGAGCTGTTTTTT
NA	TRBV7-3	12	TRBJ2-7	NA	CASSQQFYEQYF	TGTGCCAGCAGCCAACAGTTCTACGAGCAGTACTTC
NA	TRBV7-2	14	TRBJ2-3	TRBD2	CASSNRLAEGTQYF	TGTGCCAGCAGCAACCGACTAGCGGAGGGTACGCAGTATTTT
NA	TRBV5-1	13	TRBJ1-2	NA	CASSLRGNYGYTF	TGCGCCAGCAGCTTAAGGGGAAACTATGGCTACACCTTC
NA	TRBV2	14	TRBJ1-4	NA	CASSPTGRGEKLFF	TGTGCCAGCAGCCCGACGGGCCGGGGAGAAAAACTGTTTTTT
NA	TRBV7-6	19	TRBJ2-2	TRBD2	CATTPWLAGGGGSTGELFF	TGTGCCACCACCCCATGGTTAGCGGGAGGGGGAGGCTCTACCGGGGAGCTGTTTTTT
NA	TRBV11-2	15	TRBJ1-1	TRBD1	CASSTRDRPNTEAFF	TGTGCCAGCAGCACCCGGGACAGGCCAAACACTGAAGCTTTCTTT
few	TRBV4-1	17	TRBJ1-6	TRBD1	CASSQVMFQGAGSPLHF	TGCGCCAGCAGCCAAGTAATGTTTCAGGGGGCAGGCTCACCCCTCCACTTT
few	TRBV19	14	TRBJ1-6	TRBD1	CASSSTGAASPLHF	TGTGCCAGTAGTAGCACAGGGGCGGCTTCACCCCTCCACTTT
NA	TRBV6-1	17	TRBJ1-3	NA	CASSGTWGGSSGNTIYF	TGTGCCAGCAGTGGGACTTGGGGGGGAAGCTCTGGAAACACCATATATTTT
NA	TRBV27	15	TRBJ2-2	TRBD1	CASSLRGLGGGELFF	TGTGCCAGCAGTTTAAGGGGGCTCGGCGGCGGGGAGCTGTTTTTT
few	TRBV28	16	TRBJ1-2	TRBD1	CASSFTGGTQNYGYTF	TGTGCCAGCAGTTTTACAGGGGGTACTCAAAACTATGGCTACACCTTC
once	TRBV7-9	15	TRBJ2-3	TRBD1	CASSLDRGPTDTQYF	TGTGCCAGCAGCTTAGACAGGGGCCCCACAGATACGCAGTATTTT
NA	TRBV11-3	15	TRBJ1-4	NA	CASSLDRGGSEKLFF	TGTGCCAGCAGCTTAGATAGGGGAGGTTCTGAAAAACTGTTTTTT
NA	TRBV18	15	TRBJ2-7	NA	CASSPQGPSSYEQYF	TGTGCCAGCTCACCACAGGGGCCTTCATCCTACGAGCAGTACTTC
NA	TRBV15	16	TRBJ2-2	NA	CATSIQQTTLTGELFF	TGTGCCACCAGCATCCAACAAACCACCCTCACCGGGGAGCTGTTTTTT
NA	TRBV5-1	12	TRBJ1-2	NA	CASRRDSYGYTF	TGCGCCAGCAGGCGTGACTCCTATGGCTACACCTTC